Listed below are T cell receptor beta chains from one sample, sequenced in a study of early T cells in non-severe SARS-CoV-2 infection. One entry per CDR3 protein, called by TCRdb with MiXCR from the 5' RACE reads. The sample has roughly 80,000 distinct CDR3 sequences; about 9.6% are singletons. The sample taken for sequencing was whole blood. Receptors originate from an adult who was a healthcare worker with PCR-confirmed SARS-CoV-2 infection or an uninfected control (not recorded which). The CDR3 runs from the conserved cysteine through the conserved F or W. The D gene is left open where the match is weak. A row's size may be missing; if present it is once, few, many or a size class.

abundance: many
j_gene: TRBJ2-3
v_gene: TRBV7-3
d_gene: NA
CDR3nt: TGTGCCAGCAGCTCCCTCCCCACAGATACGCAGTATTTT
CDR3aa: CASSSLPTDTQYF

abundance: many
j_gene: TRBJ2-6
v_gene: TRBV3-1
d_gene: NA
CDR3nt: TGTGCCAGCAGCCATAGGGACTCTGGGGCCAACGTCCTGACTTTC
CDR3aa: CASSHRDSGANVLTF

abundance: few
j_gene: TRBJ2-5
v_gene: TRBV11-2
d_gene: TRBD2
CDR3nt: TGTGCCAGCAGCAAACTAGCGGGACGGTCTCCAGAGACCCAGTACTTC
CDR3aa: CASSKLAGRSPETQYF

abundance: NA
j_gene: TRBJ2-5
v_gene: TRBV5-1
d_gene: NA
CDR3nt: TGCGCCAGCAGCTTGAGTAGCCTAAGAGAGACCCAGTACTTC
CDR3aa: CASSLSSLRETQYF

abundance: NA
j_gene: TRBJ2-5
v_gene: TRBV9
d_gene: TRBD2
CDR3nt: TGTGCCAGCAGCGCCGGGACTAGCGGCCAAGAGACCCAGTACTTC
CDR3aa: CASSAGTSGQETQYF

abundance: many
j_gene: TRBJ2-5
v_gene: TRBV11-2
d_gene: NA
CDR3nt: TGTGCCAGCAGCTTAGTAGACGGACGACAAGAGACCCAGTACTTC
CDR3aa: CASSLVDGRQETQYF

abundance: many
j_gene: TRBJ2-1
v_gene: TRBV20-1
d_gene: NA
CDR3nt: TGCAGTGTCCCGAGGCTAGACAACAATGAGCAGTTCTTC
CDR3aa: CSVPRLDNNEQFF

abundance: many
j_gene: TRBJ1-1
v_gene: TRBV28
d_gene: NA
CDR3nt: TGTGCCAGCAGTCCCTTAGGGGCGTTGGTTTTCTTT
CDR3aa: CASSPLGALVFF

abundance: many
j_gene: TRBJ2-5
v_gene: TRBV7-3
d_gene: TRBD1
CDR3nt: TGTGCCAGCAGCCACGACAGGGGGCGCGAGACCCAGTACTTC
CDR3aa: CASSHDRGRETQYF

abundance: many
j_gene: TRBJ2-2
v_gene: TRBV7-9
d_gene: TRBD2
CDR3nt: TGTGCCAGCAGCTACTCTCTCGGACTAGCGGGATCTTCCGGTGGCACCGGGGAGCTGTTTTTT
CDR3aa: CASSYSLGLAGSSGGTGELFF

abundance: many
j_gene: TRBJ2-1
v_gene: TRBV29-1
d_gene: NA
CDR3nt: TGCAGCGTCAGGACATACAATGAGCAGTTCTTC
CDR3aa: CSVRTYNEQFF

abundance: NA
j_gene: TRBJ2-3
v_gene: TRBV5-8
d_gene: NA
CDR3nt: TGTGCCAGCAGCTTGCAGCTCCGTACGCAGTATTTT
CDR3aa: CASSLQLRTQYF

abundance: NA
j_gene: TRBJ1-2
v_gene: TRBV28
d_gene: NA
CDR3nt: TGTGCCAGCAGTGATGCGGCGGCAGTCTCCTATGGCTACACCTTC
CDR3aa: CASSDAAAVSYGYTF

abundance: few
j_gene: TRBJ2-3
v_gene: TRBV12-3/TRBV12-4
d_gene: NA
CDR3nt: TGTGCCATCGACGAAATAAACACAGATACGCAGTATTTT
CDR3aa: CAIDEINTDTQYF

abundance: few
j_gene: TRBJ2-5
v_gene: TRBV28
d_gene: TRBD2
CDR3nt: TGTGCCAGCAGCACTAGCGGGGCGTACCAAGAGACCCAGTACTTC
CDR3aa: CASSTSGAYQETQYF

abundance: few
j_gene: TRBJ2-7
v_gene: TRBV12-5
d_gene: TRBD2
CDR3nt: TGTGCTAGTGGTCACGGGACTAAAGGAGAGCAGTACTTC
CDR3aa: CASGHGTKGEQYF

abundance: NA
j_gene: TRBJ1-1
v_gene: TRBV27
d_gene: NA
CDR3nt: TGTGCCAGCAACGCCGGAAGGGCGCAGAACACTGAAGCTTTCTTT
CDR3aa: CASNAGRAQNTEAFF

abundance: few
j_gene: TRBJ2-2
v_gene: TRBV11-2
d_gene: NA
CDR3nt: TGTGCCAGCAGAGGAGGACCCATGGGCACCGGGGAGCTGTTTTTT
CDR3aa: CASRGGPMGTGELFF

abundance: few
j_gene: TRBJ1-1
v_gene: TRBV2
d_gene: NA
CDR3nt: TGTGCCAGCAGTTACAGGGAAAGGGACACTGAAGCTTTCTTT
CDR3aa: CASSYRERDTEAFF

abundance: many
j_gene: TRBJ1-1
v_gene: TRBV7-2
d_gene: NA
CDR3nt: TGTGCCAGCAGCTTACGACCTCCAGGGCGGGACACTGAAGCTTTCTTT
CDR3aa: CASSLRPPGRDTEAFF

abundance: NA
j_gene: TRBJ2-1
v_gene: TRBV7-2
d_gene: NA
CDR3nt: TGTGCCAGCAGCTTAGTCGGGGATGTGCGAGACAATGAGCAGTTCTTC
CDR3aa: CASSLVGDVRDNEQFF

abundance: few
j_gene: TRBJ1-5
v_gene: TRBV7-3
d_gene: NA
CDR3nt: TGTGCCAGCAGCTTGCTCCCCCGGGGTGATCAGCCCCAGCATTTT
CDR3aa: CASSLLPRGDQPQHF

abundance: few
j_gene: TRBJ2-3
v_gene: TRBV6-4
d_gene: NA
CDR3nt: TGTGCCAGCAGCCTCGAGAGCGGGTTTAGCACAGATACGCAGTATTTT
CDR3aa: CASSLESGFSTDTQYF

abundance: few
j_gene: TRBJ2-5
v_gene: TRBV7-2
d_gene: NA
CDR3nt: TGTGCCAGCAGCTTAAGACCCGGGGGAGAGACCCAGTACTTC
CDR3aa: CASSLRPGGETQYF

abundance: few
j_gene: TRBJ2-4
v_gene: TRBV5-8
d_gene: NA
CDR3nt: TGTGCCAGCAGCCAGCAGGCCAAAAACATTCAGTACTTC
CDR3aa: CASSQQAKNIQYF

abundance: many
j_gene: TRBJ2-4
v_gene: TRBV11-2
d_gene: NA
CDR3nt: TGTGCCAGCAGCTTAGTTGGCCTTGATCCCAAAAACATTCAGTACTTC
CDR3aa: CASSLVGLDPKNIQYF

abundance: few
j_gene: TRBJ2-3
v_gene: TRBV12-3/TRBV12-4
d_gene: NA
CDR3nt: TGTGCCAGCACCCTGACTAACACAGATACGCAGTATTTT
CDR3aa: CASTLTNTDTQYF

abundance: many
j_gene: TRBJ2-2
v_gene: TRBV3-1
d_gene: TRBD2
CDR3nt: TGTGCCAGCAGCCAAGCTAGCGGATACACCGGGGAGCTGTTTTTT
CDR3aa: CASSQASGYTGELFF

abundance: many
j_gene: TRBJ1-4
v_gene: TRBV20-1
d_gene: NA
CDR3nt: TGCAGTGCTAGGCCAGCAACCGAGAATGAAAAACTGTTTTTT
CDR3aa: CSARPATENEKLFF

abundance: few
j_gene: TRBJ1-6
v_gene: TRBV19
d_gene: NA
CDR3nt: TGTGCCAGTAGTACGACAGAGGGCCACGGGACACCCCTCCACTTT
CDR3aa: CASSTTEGHGTPLHF

abundance: many
j_gene: TRBJ2-7
v_gene: TRBV7-9
d_gene: TRBD2
CDR3nt: TGTGCCAGCAGCTTAGGACTAGCGGGGTCCTACGAGCAGTACTTC
CDR3aa: CASSLGLAGSYEQYF

abundance: NA
j_gene: TRBJ2-4
v_gene: TRBV6-4
d_gene: NA
CDR3nt: TGTGCCAGCACTCTTATTCAGTACTTC
CDR3aa: CASTLIQYF

abundance: NA
j_gene: TRBJ2-1
v_gene: TRBV6-4
d_gene: NA
CDR3nt: TGTGCCAGCAGTGACGGAGCGGGCTCCTACAATGAGCAGTTCTTC
CDR3aa: CASSDGAGSYNEQFF

abundance: many
j_gene: TRBJ2-3
v_gene: TRBV28
d_gene: TRBD2
CDR3nt: TGTGCCAGCAGCTCCTGGACTAGAAAGGGTAGCACAGATACGCAGTATTTT
CDR3aa: CASSSWTRKGSTDTQYF

abundance: few
j_gene: TRBJ1-2
v_gene: TRBV19
d_gene: NA
CDR3nt: TGTGCCAGTAGTCGACCCGCAGGACAGCACTATGGCTACACCTTC
CDR3aa: CASSRPAGQHYGYTF

abundance: NA
j_gene: TRBJ1-6
v_gene: TRBV29-1
d_gene: NA
CDR3nt: TGCAGCGCCCAGACGGGGGATGATTCACCCCTCCGCTTT
CDR3aa: CSAQTGDDSPLRF

abundance: many
j_gene: TRBJ2-7
v_gene: TRBV11-2
d_gene: TRBD2
CDR3nt: TGTGCCAGCAGCTTAGCCCTAGCGGGTCCGAGCTCCTACGAGCAGTACTTC
CDR3aa: CASSLALAGPSSYEQYF

abundance: NA
j_gene: TRBJ2-7
v_gene: TRBV14
d_gene: NA
CDR3nt: TGTGCCAGCAGCCACCCCTCCTCCTACGAGCAGTACTTC
CDR3aa: CASSHPSSYEQYF

abundance: many
j_gene: TRBJ2-3
v_gene: TRBV6-4
d_gene: NA
CDR3nt: TGTGCCAGCAGTGCGGGATCCACAGATACGCAGTATTTT
CDR3aa: CASSAGSTDTQYF

abundance: many
j_gene: TRBJ2-5
v_gene: TRBV5-5
d_gene: TRBD1
CDR3nt: TGTGCCAGCAGCTTGGATCAGGGGGCGCGGGTAGAGACCCAGTACTTC
CDR3aa: CASSLDQGARVETQYF

abundance: NA
j_gene: TRBJ1-3
v_gene: TRBV3-1
d_gene: NA
CDR3nt: TGTGCCAGCAGCCCTTCCTGGGGGGGGAGAAGTGGAAACACCATATATTTT
CDR3aa: CASSPSWGGRSGNTIYF

abundance: few
j_gene: TRBJ2-1
v_gene: TRBV20-1
d_gene: TRBD2
CDR3nt: TGCAGTGCTAGGGGACTAGCGGGAGGCATATACAATGAGCAGTTCTTC
CDR3aa: CSARGLAGGIYNEQFF

abundance: many
j_gene: TRBJ2-5
v_gene: TRBV7-9
d_gene: NA
CDR3nt: TGTGCCAGCAGCAATGGGGTCTACCAAGAGACCCAGTACTTC
CDR3aa: CASSNGVYQETQYF

abundance: few
j_gene: TRBJ1-4
v_gene: TRBV6-5
d_gene: NA
CDR3nt: TGTGCCAGCCGGACGGGTGAAAAACTGTTTTTT
CDR3aa: CASRTGEKLFF